This T cell receptor (beta chain) derives from a study of T cell responses to AZD1222 COVID-19 vaccine. About this clone: Its matching antigen is unknown.

The assay was immunoSEQ multiplex PCR, and TCRdb's table has in-frame clones only and misses some. The sample lists a few hundred thousand clones; 93% were seen once. Overall study results and limits: Donors were mostly white British, more females; clonal diversity possibly underestimated.

Germline V gene data show CDR1 as SGHTA and CDR2 as FQGNSA. CDR3 length: 14 amino acids. V lost 1 base to trimming and J lost 2 bases; unmatched junction nucleotides: 1. The sample in question was peripheral blood, obtained on day 0 of AZD1222 vaccination. The receptor comes from an adult in good health. The chain links TRBV7-2 to TRBJ2-7; 8 bases align to TRBD2. The chain's CDR3 is CASSLGAGAYEQYF. The CDR3 coding sequence is TGTGCCAGCAGCTTAGGAGCGGGAGCCTACGAGCAGTACTTC.